A selection of T cell receptor beta chains follows, all from one sample in a study of blood T cell repertoires in COVID-19. Sequencing used immunoSEQ multiplex PCR; TCRdb keeps in-frame clones, though not all of them. The sample shows 100,000 to 110,000 clones, approximately 80% of them seen only once. Sequenced material: peripheral blood. All receptors come from a man in his fifties with active or convalescent COVID-19. The CDR3 runs from the conserved cysteine through the conserved F or W. The D gene is left open where the match is weak. Expanded clones are given a class, and other clones once, few, many or no size at all.

v_call: TRBV2; clone_size: NA; j_call: TRBJ2-5; d_call: TRBD2; cdr3_nt: TGTGCCGACTCCAGGGAGGGCGCTCGAGAGACCCAGTACTTC; cdr3_aa: CADSREGARETQYF
v_call: TRBV28; clone_size: NA; j_call: TRBJ1-4; d_call: NA; cdr3_nt: TGTGCCAGCAGTAGGGGGGGGCCGGTTGAAAAACTGTTTTTT; cdr3_aa: CASSRGGPVEKLFF
v_call: TRBV5-1; clone_size: NA; j_call: TRBJ1-1; d_call: NA; cdr3_nt: TGCGCCAGCAGCTTGTTGGACAGCTCGAACACTGAAGCTTTCTTT; cdr3_aa: CASSLLDSSNTEAFF
v_call: TRBV5-1; clone_size: NA; j_call: TRBJ2-3; d_call: TRBD2; cdr3_nt: TGCGCCAGCAGCGACCTAGCGGTTGGGGGCACAGATACGCAGTATTTT; cdr3_aa: CASSDLAVGGTDTQYF
v_call: TRBV5-1; clone_size: NA; j_call: TRBJ2-1; d_call: TRBD2; cdr3_nt: TGCGCCAGCAGCGGACTAGCGGGGCTGGATGAGCAGTTCTTC; cdr3_aa: CASSGLAGLDEQFF
v_call: TRBV2; clone_size: NA; j_call: TRBJ2-1; d_call: NA; cdr3_nt: TGTGCCAGCAGTGCTAGTTACAATGAGCAGTTCTTC; cdr3_aa: CASSASYNEQFF
v_call: TRBV5-1; clone_size: NA; j_call: TRBJ1-2; d_call: NA; cdr3_nt: TGCGCCAGCAGCTTGGATGGCAGGGAACGGGGCTACACCTTC; cdr3_aa: CASSLDGRERGYTF
v_call: TRBV6-1; clone_size: NA; j_call: TRBJ1-6; d_call: NA; cdr3_nt: TGTGCCAGCAGTGAGGCCAGCGTGCCAAATTCACCCCTCCACTTT; cdr3_aa: CASSEASVPNSPLHF
v_call: TRBV7-2; clone_size: NA; j_call: TRBJ2-7; d_call: NA; cdr3_nt: TGTGCCAGCAGCTTAGAGTGGGGGGCCTACGAGCAGTACTTC; cdr3_aa: CASSLEWGAYEQYF
v_call: TRBV6-1; clone_size: NA; j_call: TRBJ1-1; d_call: NA; cdr3_nt: TGTGCCAGCAGTGAAGAATGGGCGAACACTGAAGCTTTCTTT; cdr3_aa: CASSEEWANTEAFF
v_call: TRBV2; clone_size: NA; j_call: TRBJ1-2; d_call: TRBD1; cdr3_nt: TGTGCCAGCAGTCCGGGACAGGAATTTGTGGGCTATGGCTACACCTTC; cdr3_aa: CASSPGQEFVGYGYTF
v_call: TRBV27; clone_size: NA; j_call: TRBJ2-1; d_call: NA; cdr3_nt: TGTGCCAGCAGTCAGACTAGAACCAATGAGCAGTTCTTC; cdr3_aa: CASSQTRTNEQFF
v_call: TRBV5-5; clone_size: NA; j_call: TRBJ2-2; d_call: TRBD2; cdr3_nt: TGTGCCAGCAGCCCGACTAGCGCAATTACCGGGGAGCTGTTTTTT; cdr3_aa: CASSPTSAITGELFF
v_call: TRBV24-1; clone_size: NA; j_call: TRBJ2-2; d_call: NA; cdr3_nt: TGTGCCTCTGGGGGGAGGTCCGGCCGAAACACCGGGGAGCTGTTTTTT; cdr3_aa: CASGGRSGRNTGELFF
v_call: TRBV25-1; clone_size: NA; j_call: TRBJ1-6; d_call: TRBD1; cdr3_nt: TGTGCCAGCCTGGGACAGGGGGTTTCACCCCTCCACTTT; cdr3_aa: CASLGQGVSPLHF
v_call: TRBV29-1; clone_size: NA; j_call: TRBJ2-1; d_call: TRBD2; cdr3_nt: TGCAGCGTGACTAGCGGGAACAATGAGCAGTTCTTC; cdr3_aa: CSVTSGNNEQFF
v_call: TRBV7-9; clone_size: NA; j_call: TRBJ2-3; d_call: NA; cdr3_nt: TGTGCCAGCAGCACCAACTACCCTAAGAGCGGGCCGCCAGATACGCAGTATTTT; cdr3_aa: CASSTNYPKSGPPDTQYF
v_call: TRBV2; clone_size: NA; j_call: TRBJ2-7; d_call: TRBD1; cdr3_nt: TGTGCCAGCAGTGCGCACAGGGGGCGCGCCGAGCAGTACTTC; cdr3_aa: CASSAHRGRAEQYF
v_call: TRBV5-1; clone_size: NA; j_call: TRBJ2-2; d_call: TRBD2; cdr3_nt: TGCGCCAGCAGCTTGGGGCCTAGCGGGGTTACCGGGGAGCTGTTTTTT; cdr3_aa: CASSLGPSGVTGELFF
v_call: TRBV18; clone_size: NA; j_call: TRBJ1-2; d_call: NA; cdr3_nt: TGTGCCAGCTCTCGAACAGGTTCCTATGGCTACACCTTC; cdr3_aa: CASSRTGSYGYTF
v_call: TRBV19; clone_size: NA; j_call: TRBJ2-1; d_call: TRBD2; cdr3_nt: TGTGCCAGTGGGATCCCTAGCGGAGGGCATAATGAGCAGTTCTTC; cdr3_aa: CASGIPSGGHNEQFF
v_call: TRBV2; clone_size: NA; j_call: TRBJ2-3; d_call: NA; cdr3_nt: TGTGCCAGCAGCGGACTCCCCGGGGGTGATACGCAGTATTTT; cdr3_aa: CASSGLPGGDTQYF
v_call: TRBV6-1; clone_size: NA; j_call: TRBJ2-1; d_call: NA; cdr3_nt: TGTGCCAGCAGTGAAGCTTGGGACTTCAATGAGCAGTTCTTC; cdr3_aa: CASSEAWDFNEQFF
v_call: TRBV5-1; clone_size: NA; j_call: TRBJ2-5; d_call: TRBD2; cdr3_nt: TGCGCCAGCAGGTGGTCGGGAGGCGGAGAGACCCAGTACTTC; cdr3_aa: CASRWSGGGETQYF
v_call: TRBV7-6; clone_size: NA; j_call: TRBJ2-3; d_call: TRBD2; cdr3_nt: TGTGCCAGCAGCCCAGGACAACCCGGGAGGACAGATACGCAGTATTTT; cdr3_aa: CASSPGQPGRTDTQYF
v_call: TRBV28; clone_size: NA; j_call: TRBJ1-1; d_call: NA; cdr3_nt: TGTGCCAGCAGTTTTCTCCAGGGGAAGAACACTGAAGCTTTCTTT; cdr3_aa: CASSFLQGKNTEAFF
v_call: TRBV20-1; clone_size: NA; j_call: TRBJ1-2; d_call: NA; cdr3_nt: TGCAGTTCCTACTTCGGTGGCTACACCTTC; cdr3_aa: CSSYFGGYTF
v_call: TRBV5-6; clone_size: NA; j_call: TRBJ1-4; d_call: NA; cdr3_nt: TGTGCCAGCTCAAACCAGGGCCAAAAACTGTTTTTT; cdr3_aa: CASSNQGQKLFF
v_call: TRBV19; clone_size: NA; j_call: TRBJ2-7; d_call: TRBD2; cdr3_nt: TGTGCCAGTAGTATAGTCGGTGGTAGCGGGAGAAACGAGCAGTACTTC; cdr3_aa: CASSIVGGSGRNEQYF
v_call: TRBV5-1; clone_size: few; j_call: TRBJ2-7; d_call: TRBD2; cdr3_nt: TGCGCCAGCAGCTTGGTACTAGCGGGAGCTTCCTACGAGCAGTACTTC; cdr3_aa: CASSLVLAGASYEQYF